This TCR beta chain was documented in a study of cytomegalovirus exposure and HLA in healthy donors (dated by TCRdb to 2017 to 2019). A note on the overall study: According to a later analysis, one platform produced both the 100 to 150 validation repertoires and the approximately 600 repertoires of the first cohort. The study was designed to test whether signatures of past pathogen exposure could be identified by cataloging public T cell receptors. Along with the 666-subject first cohort, a separate validation cohort of around 120 different subjects was used. High-throughput TCR immunosequencing, statistical association of individual TCRs with disease status, and machine learning were combined to predict cytomegalovirus infection status.

In this sample, this clone turned up once. Its antigen target is currently unknown. Base qualities are not provided; no much larger clone lies one nucleotide away. The CDR3 starts with the cysteine, ends with the phenylalanine, and has 16 residues. Only CDR3 DNA is held: 48 bases, read in frame from base 1. As encoded in the germline V gene, CDR1 is MDHEN while CDR2 is SYDVKM. V is shortened by 6 bases, J by 0 bases, and the region joining them spans 15 bases. What the research found in general, with its limitations: Three of the identified cytomegalovirus-associated TCR beta chains were confirmed in vitro to be specific for cytomegalovirus antigens. Most TCR sequences were seen in very few donors, while some public TCRs were found in many individuals. All 120 or so repertoires were used to score co-occurrence in the validation cohort in a later analysis, because that analysis had no HLA typing for the cohort. Of the cluster scores, 90% to 95% were above 0 in a later analysis, which found that TCRs clustered in the first cohort also tended to co-occur in the 90 to 150 validation repertoires. A total of 150 to 200 TCR beta chains were listed by the study as associated with cytomegalovirus. The classifier was reported to diagnose cytomegalovirus status with high specificity and sensitivity in both the original and validation cohorts. According to the authors, the approach could potentially be generalized to other disease states and immunological phenotypes.

Library preparation was by the immunoSEQ multiplex PCR assay. As for how the authors treated the data: A statistical classification framework was built to diagnose cytomegalovirus status from the catalog of TCR beta chain sequences. This is the immuneACCESS table as TCRdb keeps it, with only in-frame sequences that have V and J called. A part of the clones is gone; compared with another copy, unresolved V genes explain less than half, and the rest is unexplained. From that table come the V and J calls and clone size; the DNA was used to work out D and trimming. For this sample the table gives about 130,000 clones, of which about 93% were detected only once. In total, the top ten clones hold roughly 1.2% of the sample. The donors belonged to the validation cohort of around 130 subjects, which was separate from the 666-subject first cohort.

The receptor's source is a woman aged 18-35 years in good health and CMV-seronegative. The chain joins TRBV28 to TRBJ2-1, with a tentative D gene TRBD2 over 7 matching bases. The sample comprised PBMCs. The CDR3 protein: CASSPGGGSSYNEQFF. The DNA sequence follows: TGTGCCAGCAGCCCGGGGGGCGGGAGCTCCTACAATGAGCAGTTCTTC.